What follows describes a single T cell receptor beta chain. This entry belongs to a study of blood T cell repertoires in COVID-19. TCRdb's table, derived via immunoSEQ multiplex PCR, lists solely in-frame clones and lacks some. This sample has around 100,000 clones, with roughly 90% found just once. Sample: peripheral blood. This receptor was identified in a human donor in a cohort sampled during active COVID-19.

The CDR3, as DNA: TGCGCCAGCAGCCAAGTACGAACCTTAGCGGGGCGCACAGATACGCAGTATTTT. This gives the protein CASSQVRTLAGRTDTQYF. This rearrangement joins TRBV4-3 to TRBJ2-3; 8 positions match TRBD2. Unmatched junction bases numbered 10, after V lost 1 base and J lost 1 base. The germline gives CDR1 LGHNA, CDR2 YSLEER. This CDR3 contains 18 residues.